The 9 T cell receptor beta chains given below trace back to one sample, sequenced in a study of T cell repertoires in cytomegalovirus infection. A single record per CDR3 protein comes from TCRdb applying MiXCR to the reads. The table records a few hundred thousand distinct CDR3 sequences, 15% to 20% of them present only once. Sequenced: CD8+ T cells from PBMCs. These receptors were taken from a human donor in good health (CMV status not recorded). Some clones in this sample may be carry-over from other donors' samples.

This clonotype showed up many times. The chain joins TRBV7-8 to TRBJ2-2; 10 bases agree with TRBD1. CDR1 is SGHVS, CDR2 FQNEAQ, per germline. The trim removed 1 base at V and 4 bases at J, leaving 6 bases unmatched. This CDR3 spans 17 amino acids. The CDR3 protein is CASSLGVGTGVTGELFF. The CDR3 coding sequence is TGTGCCAGCAGCTTAGGCGTTGGGACAGGGGTCACCGGGGAGCTGTTTTTT.

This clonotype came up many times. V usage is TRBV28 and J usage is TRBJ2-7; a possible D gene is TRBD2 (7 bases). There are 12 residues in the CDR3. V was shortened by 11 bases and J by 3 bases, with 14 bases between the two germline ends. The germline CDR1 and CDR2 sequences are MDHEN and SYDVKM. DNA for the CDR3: TGTGCCGTTAGGGGGGGAAACTACGAGCAGTACTTC. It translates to CAVRGGNYEQYF.

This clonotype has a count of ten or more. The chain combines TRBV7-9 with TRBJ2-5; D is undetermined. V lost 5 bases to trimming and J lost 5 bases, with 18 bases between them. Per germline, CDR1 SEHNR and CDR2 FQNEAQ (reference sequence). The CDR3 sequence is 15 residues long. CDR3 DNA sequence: TGTGCCAGCAGCCTATTCGATGCCGGAGAGGAGACCCAGTACTTC. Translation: CASSLFDAGEETQYF.

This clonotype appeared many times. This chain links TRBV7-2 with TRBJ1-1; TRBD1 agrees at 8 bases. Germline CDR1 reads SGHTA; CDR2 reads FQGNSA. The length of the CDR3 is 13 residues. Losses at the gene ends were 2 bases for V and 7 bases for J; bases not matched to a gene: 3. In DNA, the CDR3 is TGTGCCAGCAGCTTAACAGGGGGATATGAAGCTTTCTTT. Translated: CASSLTGGYEAFF.

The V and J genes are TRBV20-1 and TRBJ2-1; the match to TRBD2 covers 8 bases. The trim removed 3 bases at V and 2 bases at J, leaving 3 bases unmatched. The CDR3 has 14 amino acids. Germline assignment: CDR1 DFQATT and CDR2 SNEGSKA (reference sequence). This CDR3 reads CSASSGGTYNEQFF. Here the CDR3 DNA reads TGCAGTGCTAGTTCGGGGGGGACCTACAATGAGCAGTTCTTC.

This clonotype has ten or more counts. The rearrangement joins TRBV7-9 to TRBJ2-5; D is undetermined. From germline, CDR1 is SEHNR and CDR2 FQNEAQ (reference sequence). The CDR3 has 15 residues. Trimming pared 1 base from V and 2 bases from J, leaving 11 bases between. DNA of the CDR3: TGTGCCAGCAGCTTAGTTCGTTGGCCACAAGAGACCCAGTACTTC. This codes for CASSLVRWPQETQYF.

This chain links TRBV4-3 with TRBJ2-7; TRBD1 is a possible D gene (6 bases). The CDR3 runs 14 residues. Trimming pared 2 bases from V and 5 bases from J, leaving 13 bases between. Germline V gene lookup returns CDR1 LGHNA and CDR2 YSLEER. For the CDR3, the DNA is TGCGCCAGCAGCCAAATTACAGGGATCGACGAGCAGTACTTC. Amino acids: CASSQITGIDEQYF.

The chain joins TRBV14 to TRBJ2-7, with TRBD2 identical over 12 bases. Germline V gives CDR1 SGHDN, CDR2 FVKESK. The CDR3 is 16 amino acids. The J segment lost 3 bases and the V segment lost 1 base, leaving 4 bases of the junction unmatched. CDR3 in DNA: TGTGCCAGCAGCCAAGTGGGACTAGCGGGTAACTACGAGCAGTACTTC. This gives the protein CASSQVGLAGNYEQYF.

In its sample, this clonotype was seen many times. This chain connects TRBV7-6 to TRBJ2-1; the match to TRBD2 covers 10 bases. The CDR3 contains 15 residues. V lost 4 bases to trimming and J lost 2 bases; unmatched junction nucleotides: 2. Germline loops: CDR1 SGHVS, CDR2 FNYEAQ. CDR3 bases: TGTGCCAGCAGCTATAGCGGGGGGACCTACAATGAGCAGTTCTTC. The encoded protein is CASSYSGGTYNEQFF. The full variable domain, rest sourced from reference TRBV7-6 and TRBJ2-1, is GAGVSQSPRYKVTKRGQDVALRCDPISGHVSLYWYRQALGQGPEFLTYFNYEAQQDKSGLPNDRFSAERPEGSISTLTIQRTEQRDSAMYRCASSYSGGTYNEQFFGPGTRLTVL.